The 32 T cell receptor beta chains below come from one sample, sequenced in a study of OX40 agonist ivuxolimab in advanced cancers. This table comes from immunoSEQ multiplex PCR, and its TCRdb copy is limited to in-frame clones, with some not included. Among under 110,000 clones listed, 90% were seen once. Sequencing used CD4+ or CD8+ T cells sorted from blood, obtained in a trial of the OX40 agonist ivuxolimab. Receptors originate from an adult with an advanced solid tumor such as melanoma, head and neck, liver or kidney cancer.

The chain links TRBV7-3 to TRBJ2-5, with 11 positions matching TRBD1. V lost 0 bases, J lost 5 bases, and 5 bases stayed unmatched. The CDR3 has 16 amino acids. Germline V CDR1 and CDR2: SGHTA, FQGTGA. CDR3 coding DNA: TGTGCCAGCAGCTTAACCGGACAGGGGGCGGGTGAGACCCAGTACTTC. Translating it yields CASSLTGQGAGETQYF.

The count of this clone is one. CDR3 nucleotide sequence: TGTGCCAGCAGCCCAGGGCCAAGCGTGAACTATGGCTACACCTTC. Translating it yields CASSPGPSVNYGYTF. The V and J genes are TRBV7-3 and TRBJ1-2, with D tentatively TRBD1 (5 bases). CDR1 is SGHTA and CDR2 is FQGTGA in the germline V gene. V was shortened by 5 bases and J by 2 bases, with 15 bases between the two germline ends. The CDR3 totals 15 residues.

The chain recombines TRBV2 with TRBJ2-1; TRBD1 agrees at 9 bases. CDR3 length equals 15 residues. Germline CDR1 and CDR2: SNHLY and FYNNEI. The V gene end was trimmed by 3 bases and the J gene end by 8 bases; junction bases not matched to a gene: 8. The CDR3 protein is CASSEGGQGGDEQFF. The DNA for the CDR3 is TGTGCCAGCAGTGAGGGGGGACAGGGTGGCGATGAGCAGTTCTTC.

The J gene is TRBJ2-1, the V gene TRBV7-8; D possibly matches TRBD1 or TRBD2 (5 bases each). Germline CDR1 reads SGHVS; CDR2 reads FQNEAQ. The V end was cut by 1 base, the J end by 10 bases, with 8 bases between. This CDR3 has 12 amino acids. Here the CDR3 DNA reads TGTGCCAGCAGCTTAGGCTGGGACGAGCAGTTCTTC. Residues: CASSLGWDEQFF.

The chain carries TRBV6-4 and TRBJ2-2; D is possibly TRBD1 (6 bases). The V end was cut by 3 bases, the J end by 2 bases, with 7 bases between. CDR1 and CDR2 (germline): MRHNA, SNTAGT. This CDR3 region has 14 residues. CDR3 region: CASSEQGNTGELFF. CDR3 nucleotides: TGTGCCAGCAGTGAACAGGGTAACACCGGGGAGCTGTTTTTT.

The DNA of the CDR3 is TGTGCCAGCAGCCCCGGGGGGGGAGGTGGCTATGGCTACACCTTC. Encoded protein: CASSPGGGGGYGYTF. This chain joins TRBV6-5 and TRBJ1-2; possible D gene TRBD1, 5 bases. V lost 6 bases and J 4 bases, leaving 18 bases between the germline ends. Germline CDR1 MNHEY, CDR2 SVGAGI. This CDR3 contains 15 residues.

The DNA for the CDR3 is TGTGCCAGCAGCTTCGCTAGCGGGTACGAGCAGTACTTC. Translation: CASSFASGYEQYF. The chain has TRBV5-6 and TRBJ2-7; 8 bases are a match to TRBD2. This CDR3 is built from 13 residues. The V gene end was trimmed by 2 bases and the J gene end by 4 bases; junction bases not matched to a gene: 2. Germline V gives CDR1 SGHDT, CDR2 YYEEEE. Supplemented by reference TRBV5-6 and TRBJ2-7, the full variable domain reads DAGVTQSPTHLIKTRGQQVTLRCSPKSGHDTVSWYQQALGQGPQFIFQYYEEEERQRGNFPDRFSGHQFPNYSSELNVNALLLGDSALYLCASSFASGYEQYFGPGTRLTVT.

The chain is built from TRBV5-1 and TRBJ1-3; D is perhaps TRBD1 (6 bases). The germline V and J ends were trimmed by 7 bases and 2 bases, with 13 bases remaining between them. From germline, CDR1 is SGHRS and CDR2 YFSETQ. The CDR3 is 14 amino acids. The CDR3, as DNA: TGCGCCAGCGAACAGGGAGTAGCTGGAAACACCATATATTTT. Its protein product is CASEQGVAGNTIYF.

The chain is built from TRBV4-3 and TRBJ1-6; D is ambiguous. The V gene's germline CDR1 is LGHNA and CDR2 YSLEER. Trimming left V 0 bases short and J 1 base short, with 7 bases between. CDR3 length: 16 amino acids. CDR3 sequence (DNA): TGCGCCAGCAGCCAAGAGTTTGCGTCCTATAATTCACCCCTCCACTTT. Its protein product is CASSQEFASYNSPLHF.

This chain uses TRBV7-2 with TRBJ1-1, with D possibly TRBD1 on 5 matching bases. The CDR3 has 15 amino acids. Trimming stripped 1 base from V and 2 bases from J, with 11 bases between. Germline V gene data show CDR1 as SGHTA and CDR2 as FQGNSA. CDR3 sequence (DNA): TGTGCCAGCAGCTTAGACCGGGACGTTAACACTGAAGCTTTCTTT. The encoded protein is CASSLDRDVNTEAFF.

This clone has just one count. The chain employs TRBV11-3 and TRBJ2-1; 11 nucleotides align to TRBD2. V lost 2 bases to trimming and J lost 6 bases; unmatched junction nucleotides: 9. CDR1 and CDR2 from the germline V gene are SGHNT and YENEEA. The CDR3 has 17 residues. DNA of the CDR3: TGTGCCAGCAGCTTAAATAGCGGGGGGGCCTCGGGCAATGAGCAGTTCTTC. Translation: CASSLNSGGASGNEQFF.

The chain uses TRBV5-1 and TRBJ2-1; either TRBD1 or TRBD2 may supply D (5 bases each). This CDR3 comprises 15 residues. Germline values: CDR1 SGHRS, CDR2 YFSETQ. Trimming left V 2 bases short and J 8 bases short, with 17 bases between. The CDR3 here is CASSLPGPGFDEQFF. In DNA form, the CDR3 reads TGCGCCAGCAGCTTACCGGGACCGGGATTCGATGAGCAGTTCTTC.

The genes are TRBV6-5 and TRBJ1-2; D unresolved. The CDR3 loop spans 12 amino acids. Trimming removed 6 bases from V and 8 bases from J, with 13 bases in between. The germline CDR1 and CDR2 sequences are MNHEY and SVGAGI. As DNA, the CDR3 is TGTGCCAGCAGGCGGGGTGATCAGGGCTACACCTTC. Encoded protein: CASRRGDQGYTF.

The rearrangement uses TRBV6-5 and TRBJ2-2; 8 bases fit TRBD1. The CDR3 is 15 amino acids. With 6 bases clipped from V and 2 bases from J, the junction kept 5 bases outside the gene matches. The germline V gene encodes CDR1 MNHEY and CDR2 SVGAGI. CDR3 protein: CASRDRGVNTGELFF. The CDR3 region has the DNA TGTGCCAGCAGAGACAGGGGCGTCAACACCGGGGAGCTGTTTTTT.

The rearrangement uses TRBV27 and TRBJ1-4; 8 nucleotides align to TRBD1. V shed 5 bases, J shed 6 bases, and the junction held 8 bases outside the gene matches. The CDR3 totals 15 residues. The germline V gene has CDR1 MNHEY and CDR2 SMNVEV (reference sequence). The CDR3 DNA follows: TGTGCCAGCAGTCCAAGACAGGGGATGGATGAAAAACTGTTTTTT. This encodes CASSPRQGMDEKLFF.

The rearrangement links TRBV4-3 to TRBJ1-3; the D is unclear. Germline V gene lookup returns CDR1 LGHNA and CDR2 YSLEER. The CDR3 totals 14 residues. Trimming removed 0 bases from V and 8 bases from J, with 11 bases in between. The CDR3 is CASSQDLGGDTIYF. DNA of the CDR3: TGCGCCAGCAGCCAAGATCTAGGCGGAGACACCATATATTTT.

The V call is TRBV11-3, the J call TRBJ2-2; TRBD2 matches 10 bases. There are 17 residues in the CDR3. V was pared by 5 bases and J by 1 base, with 7 bases of the junction left unmatched. CDR1 SGHNT and CDR2 YENEEA come from the germline V gene. Written as DNA, the CDR3 is TGTGCCAGCAGCCGAGCAGCGGGGGGGGTGAACACCGGGGAGCTGTTTTTT. This translates into CASSRAAGGVNTGELFF.

This clone occurred once. J is TRBJ1-2 and V is TRBV19; D gene uncertain. Trimming removed 11 bases from V and 0 bases from J, with 19 bases in between. Germline V gene sequence: CDR1 LNHDA, CDR2 SQIVND (reference sequence). The CDR3 runs to 15 residues. The CDR3 loop reads CASTKALSANYGYTF. The CDR3 coding sequence is TGTGCCTCGACTAAGGCCCTGTCAGCTAACTATGGCTACACCTTC.

The rearrangement uses TRBV13 and TRBJ2-2; 8 nucleotides match TRBD2. This CDR3 has 18 residues. V lost 3 bases to trimming and J lost 5 bases; unmatched junction nucleotides: 14. Germline-derived CDR1 and CDR2 are PRHDT and FYEKMQ (reference sequence). CDR3 sequence: CASSFSGSFSGATGELFF. The DNA for the CDR3 is TGTGCCAGCAGCTTTTCGGGTTCCTTTAGCGGGGCGACCGGGGAGCTGTTTTTT.

The rearrangement links TRBV5-1 to TRBJ1-1; a weak D match, TRBD1 (5 bases). The CDR3 sequence is 15 residues long. Between the trimmed V and J ends, which lost 1 base and 1 base, there was a span of 11 bases. Germline CDR1 reads SGHRS; CDR2 reads YFSETQ. The chain's CDR3 is CASSLLEDTNTEAFF. CDR3 nucleotides: TGCGCCAGCAGCTTGTTGGAGGACACGAACACTGAAGCTTTCTTT. Based on the CDR3 plus reference TRBV5-1 and TRBJ1-1, the full variable domain is KAGVTQTPRYLIKTRGQQVTLSCSPISGHRSVSWYQQTPGQGLQFLFEYFSETQRNKGNFPGRFSGRQFSNSRSEMNVSTLELGDSALYLCASSLLEDTNTEAFFGQGTRLTVV.

V usage is TRBV7-2 and J usage is TRBJ2-1, with 8 positions matching TRBD1. Germline assignment: CDR1 SGHTA and CDR2 FQGNSA. CDR3 size: 14 residues. V trimming: 5 bases; J trimming: 6 bases; junction bases outside the gene matches: 6. The CDR3 region is CASSDGQGTNEQFF. CDR3 nucleotide sequence: TGTGCCAGCAGCGACGGACAGGGAACCAATGAGCAGTTCTTC.

In its sample, this clone was seen once. The rearrangement joins TRBV28 to TRBJ2-5; D is undetermined. Germline V gene lookup returns CDR1 MDHEN and CDR2 SYDVKM. The CDR3 length is 12 residues. V dropped 2 bases and J dropped 1 base, with 2 bases sitting between them. CDR3 DNA sequence: TGTGCCAGCAGTTTAATCCAAGAGACCCAGTACTTC. Translation: CASSLIQETQYF.

The J gene is TRBJ2-3, the V gene TRBV2; D is undetermined. Germline-derived CDR1 and CDR2 are SNHLY and FYNNEI. This CDR3 comprises 16 residues. Trimming left V 7 bases short and J 2 bases short, with 19 bases between. The CDR3 DNA follows: TGTGCCAGCACTGATCGACACCCCTGGGACACAGATACGCAGTATTTT. Its protein is CASTDRHPWDTDTQYF.

The rearrangement uses TRBV25-1 and TRBJ1-2; D unclear. V lost 5 bases and J lost 7, with 14 bases in between. Per germline, CDR1 MGHDK and CDR2 SYGVNS. The CDR3 is 13 amino acids. As DNA, the CDR3 is TGTGCCAGCAGTCCGATGGGGTTGGGTGGCTACACCTTC. The encoded protein is CASSPMGLGGYTF.

This clone occurred once. This rearrangement joins TRBV10-3 to TRBJ2-3; D call uncertain. V dropped 3 bases and J dropped 6 bases, with 7 bases sitting between them. Looked up from germline, CDR1 is ENHRY and CDR2 is SYGVKD. The CDR3 runs 12 residues. CDR3: CAISDYIDTQYF. Here the CDR3 DNA reads TGTGCCATCAGTGACTACATCGATACGCAGTATTTT.

The rearrangement joins TRBV1 to TRBJ1-1. TRBV1 represents a pseudogene. This CDR3 contains 17 residues. The CDR3 sequence is CTSSQDGRGREDTEAFF. For the CDR3, the DNA is TGCACCAGCAGCCAAGATGGAAGGGGTAGGGAGGACACTGAAGCTTTCTTT.

This clone was picked up one time. The chain uses TRBV6-5 and TRBJ2-5; D may be TRBD2 (7 bases). This CDR3 spans 14 amino acids. Per germline, CDR1 MNHEY and CDR2 SVGAGI. Trimming removed 2 bases from V and 5 bases from J, with 12 bases in between. The CDR3 nucleotides read TGTGCCAGCAGTTACGGGGGGGCCAGGGAGACCCAGTACTTC. Its translation is CASSYGGARETQYF.

This clone occurred once. This chain uses TRBV28 with TRBJ2-7; D gene ambiguous. V dropped 6 bases and J dropped 6 bases, with 9 bases sitting between them. The CDR3 extends over 11 amino acids. In germline, CDR1 is MDHEN, CDR2 SYDVKM. Written as DNA, the CDR3 is TGTGCCAGCAGGCCCGGATGCGAGCAGTACTTC. Its protein is CASRPGCEQYF.

The gene calls are TRBV10-3 and TRBJ1-4, with D perhaps matching TRBD1 (5 bases). Germline V gene sequence: CDR1 ENHRY, CDR2 SYGVKD. Trimming took 0 bases from V and 6 from J, leaving 8 bases between them. This CDR3 comprises 14 residues. The CDR3 DNA follows: TGTGCCATCAGTGAGTCCCGGGGACATGAAAAACTGTTTTTT. Translation gives CAISESRGHEKLFF.

This chain joins TRBV29-1 and TRBJ2-5, with TRBD2 matching over 7 bases. J lost 2 bases, V lost 3 bases, and 9 bases had no gene match. CDR3 size: 15 residues. Germline loops: CDR1 SQVTM, CDR2 ANQGSEA. The CDR3 reads CSVDGLAGEQETQYF. The CDR3 DNA follows: TGCAGCGTTGACGGTCTCGCGGGGGAACAAGAGACCCAGTACTTC.

This clone was observed a single time. The chain combines TRBV27 with TRBJ2-7; 11 bases line up with TRBD2. This CDR3 comprises 15 residues. Germline V lookup: CDR1 MNHEY, CDR2 SMNVEV (reference sequence). The CDR3 DNA sequence: TGTGCAAGGGGGCCTAGCGGGGGGCAACCCTACGAGCAGTACTTC. Translated: CARGPSGGQPYEQYF.

This sequence joins TRBV28 and TRBJ2-3, with D perhaps matching TRBD1 (6 bases). The CDR3 totals 12 residues. Trimming left V 4 bases short and J 9 bases short, with 11 bases between. Germline CDR1 reads MDHEN; CDR2 reads SYDVKM. As DNA, the CDR3 is TGTGCCAGCAGTTCCGGGACAAACACGCAGTATTTT. Translated, it gives CASSSGTNTQYF.